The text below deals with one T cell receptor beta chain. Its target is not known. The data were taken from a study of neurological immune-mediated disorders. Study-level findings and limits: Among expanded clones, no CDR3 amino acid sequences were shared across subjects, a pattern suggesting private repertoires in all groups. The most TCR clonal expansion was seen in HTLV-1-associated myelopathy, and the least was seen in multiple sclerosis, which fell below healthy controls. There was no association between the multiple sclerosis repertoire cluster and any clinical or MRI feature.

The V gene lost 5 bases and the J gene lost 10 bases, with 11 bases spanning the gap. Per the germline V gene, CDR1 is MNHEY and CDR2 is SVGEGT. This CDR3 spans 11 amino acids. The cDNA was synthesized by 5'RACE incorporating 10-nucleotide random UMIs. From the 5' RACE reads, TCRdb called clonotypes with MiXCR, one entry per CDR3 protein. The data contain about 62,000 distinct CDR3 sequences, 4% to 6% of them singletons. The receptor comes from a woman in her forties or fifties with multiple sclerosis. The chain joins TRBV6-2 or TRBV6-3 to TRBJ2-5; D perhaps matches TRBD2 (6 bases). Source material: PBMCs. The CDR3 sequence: CASSNSGGQYF. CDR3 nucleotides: TGTGCCAGCAGTAATAGCGGCGGCCAGTACTTC.